The 18 T cell receptor beta chains presented below share a single source sample, sequenced in a study of T cells in Graves' hyperthyroidism and ophthalmopathy (dated by TCRdb to between 2018 and 2021). Library preparation employed multiplex PCR. The instrument was an Illumina HiSeq 2000. Amplification of TCR beta CDR3 regions was carried out from RNA transcripts. A first-round RT-PCR of the TCR CDR3 used the HTBI primer set with the Qiagen OneStep RT-PCR kit. The public reads were run again by TCRdb, first through fastp at Q25 and then through MiXCR, and only productive beta chains were kept. Rows with one shared CDR3 protein collapse into an entry with the most common genes and DNA. Recorded for this sample are about 620,000 distinct CDR3 sequences; 15% to 20% of them occurred a single time. Of the sample, around 3.9% is held by the ten largest clones. Specimen: blood. These receptors were obtained from a woman aged 25 to 39 with Graves' hyperthyroidism.

Only a few counts were recorded for this clonotype. The chain uses TRBV20-1 and TRBJ2-1, with 7 bases identical to TRBD1. Germline CDR1 is DFQATT and CDR2 is SNEGSKA (reference sequence). The CDR3 loop spans 16 amino acids. Trimming cost V 0 bases and J 0 bases; bases outside gene matches: 5. The CDR3, as DNA: TGCAGTGCTAGAGAAAAGACAGGGAGCTCCTACAATGAGCAGTTCTTC. It specifies CSAREKTGSSYNEQFF.

This clonotype was counted between two and nine times. The chain joins TRBV7-3 to TRBJ2-1, with D tentatively TRBD2 (6 bases). This CDR3 region has 14 residues. Trimming took 5 bases from V and 6 from J, leaving 14 bases between them. CDR1 SGHTA and CDR2 FQGTGA come from the germline V gene. The CDR3 nucleotides are TGTGCCAGCAGCCTTGGGGGGATGGGCAATGAGCAGTTCTTC. It yields the protein CASSLGGMGNEQFF.

This clonotype was observed at least ten times. This chain joins TRBV24-1 and TRBJ1-1; D uncertain. Germline V gives CDR1 KGHDR, CDR2 SFDVKD. The CDR3 loop spans 13 amino acids. V was pared by 5 bases and J by 6 bases, with 12 bases between. DNA of the CDR3: TGTGCCACCAGTGTGCAAGGATCAGCTGAAGCTTTCTTT. Its protein is CATSVQGSAEAFF.

This clonotype was picked up a small number of times. The chain recombines TRBV7-9 with TRBJ2-3, with D possibly being TRBD2 (5 bases). Looked up from germline, CDR1 is SEHNR and CDR2 is FQNEAQ (reference sequence). The ends were cut back, 5 bases at V and 7 bases at J, with 7 bases in the middle. The CDR3 runs 11 residues. CDR3 coding DNA: TGTGCCAGCAGCACGGACTATACGCAGTATTTT. Translating it yields CASSTDYTQYF.

Of note for this clonotype: The junction departs from the called germline gene at one end, perhaps through a read error. The chain uses TRBV11-3 and TRBJ2-5, with a possible D match to TRBD2 (7 bases). CDR1 is SGHNT, CDR2 YENEEA, per germline. This CDR3 is 16 amino acids long. DNA of the CDR3: TGTGCCAGCAGCCAAGCGACTGTGGGAGGGGGAGAGACCCAGGACTTC. This translates into CASSQATVGGGETQDF.

This clonotype was seen ten or more times. The chain employs TRBV11-2 and TRBJ1-1; D uncertain. From germline, CDR1 is SGHAT and CDR2 FQNNGV. The ends were cut back, 2 bases at V and 0 bases at J, with 4 bases in the middle. This CDR3 comprises 13 residues. CDR3 loop: CASSLQLNTEAFF. As DNA, the CDR3 is TGTGCCAGCAGCTTACAGTTGAACACTGAAGCTTTCTTT.

This clonotype has ten or more counts. The chain employs TRBV28 and TRBJ2-7; TRBD2 matches at 8 bases. The germline gives CDR1 MDHEN, CDR2 SYDVKM. This CDR3 is 14 amino acids long. With V trimmed by 8 bases and J by 2 bases, 8 bases remained unmatched. This CDR3 reads CASLTREGAYEQYF. For the CDR3, the DNA is TGTGCCAGCCTAACCCGGGAGGGAGCCTACGAGCAGTACTTC.

On this clonotype itself: A read error may be the cause here, since a much bigger clone is one base away. The chain is built from TRBV20-1 and TRBJ2-2; tentatively, D is TRBD2 (5 bases). The germline V gene encodes CDR1 DFQATT and CDR2 SNEGSKA (reference sequence). The CDR3 extends over 12 amino acids. The CDR3 bases are TGCAGTGCTACCGACAAAACCGGGGATCTGTTTTTT. This translates into CSATDKTGDLFF.

The J gene is TRBJ2-6, the V gene TRBV12-3 or TRBV12-4; unclear D gene. V was cut by 3 bases and J by 0 bases, with 6 bases left in between. This CDR3 contains 15 residues. This CDR3 is CASSFGYSGANVLTF. The CDR3 coding sequence is TGTGCCAGCAGTTTCGGTTACTCTGGGGCCAACGTCCTGACTTTC.

The sample holds many counts of this clonotype. The chain joins TRBV11-3 to TRBJ2-1; D gene ambiguous. Per germline, CDR1 SGHNT and CDR2 YENEEA. The V end lost 2 bases, the J end lost 6 bases, and 8 bases lay between the germline ends. The CDR3 runs 13 residues. DNA for the CDR3: TGTGCCAGCAGCTTATCCCCACTCAATGAGCAGTTCTTC. This encodes CASSLSPLNEQFF.

In its sample, this clonotype was seen many times. V and J are TRBV7-2 and TRBJ2-1; 7 bases fit TRBD2. V dropped 1 base and J dropped 8; count of bases not matched to a gene: 8. The CDR3 sequence is 15 residues long. CDR1 and CDR2 (germline): SGHTA, FQGNSA. CDR3 residues: CASSLVGGSIDEQFF. CDR3 bases: TGTGCCAGCAGCTTAGTGGGCGGGAGTATCGATGAGCAGTTCTTC.

This clonotype was seen ten or more times. The V and J genes are TRBV20-1 and TRBJ2-7; 16 positions match TRBD2. Germline V gives CDR1 DFQATT, CDR2 SNEGSKA (reference sequence). There are 15 residues in the CDR3. Unmatched junction bases numbered 4, after V lost 3 bases and J lost 5 bases. The CDR3 loop reads CSASGTSGRGDEQYF. CDR3 DNA sequence: TGCAGTGCTAGCGGGACTAGCGGGAGGGGGGACGAGCAGTACTTC.

In this sample, this clonotype turned up many times. The chain recombines TRBV24-1 with TRBJ2-3; 7 nucleotides agree with TRBD2. CDR1 KGHDR and CDR2 SFDVKD come from the germline V gene. The junction had 5 bases not matched to a gene; V was cut back by 3 bases and J by 6 bases. The CDR3 contains 14 residues. The CDR3 sequence is CATSDPGTTDTQYF. The CDR3, as DNA: TGTGCCACCAGTGATCCCGGGACTACGGATACGCAGTATTTT.

The chain carries TRBV9 and TRBJ2-1; 10 bases agree with TRBD2. The CDR3 has 18 amino acids. In germline, CDR1 is SGDLS, CDR2 YYNGEE. V was clipped by 0 bases and J by 0 bases; unmatched bases: 6. The CDR3 DNA reads TGTGCCAGCAGCGTAGATCCTAGCGGGGGTTCCTCCTACAATGAGCAGTTCTTC. Translating gives CASSVDPSGGSSYNEQFF.

This clonotype has more than one count but fewer than ten. The genes are TRBV18 and TRBJ1-5; TRBD1 might be the D (5 bases). There are 15 residues in the CDR3. V was trimmed by 0 bases and J by 5 bases, leaving 11 bases between them. Per the germline V gene, CDR1 is KGHSH and CDR2 is LQKENI. Written as DNA, the CDR3 is TGTGCCAGCTCACCACCTGAGGGGACCGATCAGCCCCAGCATTTT. Translating it yields CASSPPEGTDQPQHF.

This clonotype has a handful of counts. The CDR3 is CASTSGTEQFF. The CDR3 region has the DNA TGTGCCAGCACCAGTGGGACTGAGCAGTTCTTC. The chain has TRBV2 and TRBJ2-1, with D perhaps matching TRBD1 or TRBD2 (5 bases each). The germline gives CDR1 SNHLY, CDR2 FYNNEI. The CDR3 spans 11 residues. V gave up 7 bases and J gave up 9 bases, with 10 bases separating them.

This clonotype was seen repeatedly, ten times or more. The rearrangement uses TRBV5-1 and TRBJ1-5; 7 bases match TRBD1. The CDR3 has 14 amino acids. V shed 4 bases and J 4 bases; nucleotides not matched to a gene: 5. The V gene's germline CDR1 is SGHRS and CDR2 YFSETQ. In DNA, the CDR3 is TGCGCCAGCAGCGAAGGGACAGCAAATCAGCCCCAGCATTTT. Protein: CASSEGTANQPQHF.

This clonotype was recorded many times. The chain links TRBV11-2 to TRBJ2-1, with unresolved D. V was pared by 2 bases and J by 9 bases, with 11 bases between. CDR1 and CDR2 from the germline V gene are SGHAT and FQNNGV. The CDR3 consists of 13 residues. The CDR3 loop reads CASSLTWVREQFF. The CDR3 coding sequence is TGTGCCAGCAGCTTAACTTGGGTCCGTGAGCAGTTCTTC.